The 21 T cell receptor beta chains reported below all come from one sample, sequenced in a study of blood T cell repertoires in COVID-19. Libraries were prepared by immunoSEQ multiplex PCR; TCRdb keeps only in-frame clonotypes and omits some of them. The sample shows over 200,000 clones, approximately 90% of them seen only once. Sequencing was performed on peripheral blood. The source of these receptors is a man aged 50-59 years with COVID-19, enrolled during active disease.

This clone has a single count. The chain combines TRBV11-3 with TRBJ2-1; no clear D. This CDR3 is 16 amino acids long. Looked up from germline, CDR1 is SGHNT and CDR2 is YENEEA. Trimming cost V 3 bases and J 0 bases, with 12 bases left between them. The CDR3 sequence is CASSLDGGTSYNEQFF. CDR3 sequence (DNA): TGTGCCAGCAGCTTGGATGGCGGTACCTCCTACAATGAGCAGTTCTTC.

The chain is built from TRBV7-2 and TRBJ2-3; 10 bases fit TRBD2. Trimming at V came to 5 bases and at J to 2 bases, leaving 10 bases not matched to a gene. Looked up from germline, CDR1 is SGHTA and CDR2 is FQGNSA. The CDR3 spans 17 residues. The CDR3 nucleotides read TGTGCCAGCAGCCCCCAACTTCTAGCGGGGGCCACAGATACGCAGTATTTT. This encodes CASSPQLLAGATDTQYF.

V gene TRBV19 combines with J gene TRBJ1-5; D remains ambiguous. The V end was cut by 10 bases, the J end by 3 bases, with 13 bases between. The CDR3 is made up of 13 amino acids. Germline lookup yields CDR1 LNHDA and CDR2 SQIVND (reference sequence). CDR3 bases: TGTGCCATTTCAATTGGCTTCAATCAGCCCCAGCATTTT. Encoded protein: CAISIGFNQPQHF.

The V call is TRBV6-6, the J call TRBJ1-1, with a tentative D call TRBD1 (5 bases). Deletions cut 0 bases from V and 3 bases from J, with 11 bases between. The length of the CDR3 is 15 residues. Germline V gene data show CDR1 as MNHNY and CDR2 as SVGAGI (reference sequence). The CDR3 nucleotides read TGTGCCAGCAGTTACTCGAATGGGGGGGACACTGAAGCTTTCTTT. This translates into CASSYSNGGDTEAFF.

This clone appeared a few times. The chain uses TRBV29-1 and TRBJ2-7; TRBD2 is a possible D gene (5 bases). Trimming stripped 0 bases from V and 4 bases from J, with 7 bases between. CDR1 and CDR2 from the germline V gene are SQVTM and ANQGSEA. The CDR3 has 12 amino acids. CDR3 protein: CSVEEAGYEQYF. The CDR3 coding sequence is TGCAGCGTTGAAGAGGCGGGTTACGAGCAGTACTTC.

The V call is TRBV19, the J call TRBJ2-7; TRBD1 aligns across 7 bases. The CDR3 is made up of 16 amino acids. Per the germline V gene, CDR1 is LNHDA and CDR2 is SQIVND (reference sequence). The trim removed 4 bases at V and 1 base at J, leaving 10 bases unmatched. The CDR3 region has the DNA TGTGCCAGTAGTAACCCCACCGGGACAGTATCCTACGAGCAGTACTTC. This encodes CASSNPTGTVSYEQYF.

J is TRBJ2-2 and V is TRBV9; 7 bases match TRBD1. CDR3 length: 14 residues. The V and J ends lost 7 bases and 3 bases, in that order; junction bases with no gene match: 6. Germline V gives CDR1 SGDLS, CDR2 YYNGEE. CDR3 DNA: TGTGCCAGCGGGGGACAGACCTACACCGGGGAGCTGTTTTTT. Protein: CASGGQTYTGELFF.

The V gene is TRBV6-5, the J gene TRBJ1-3; perhaps TRBD1 as D (5 bases). The CDR3 runs to 16 residues. Germline CDR1 MNHEY, CDR2 SVGAGI. The V gene lost 4 bases and the J gene lost 3 bases, with 16 bases spanning the gap. The CDR3 sequence is CASSLQGPGGGNTIYF. CDR3 nucleotides: TGTGCCAGCAGTTTACAAGGGCCCGGGGGTGGAAACACCATATATTTT.

The V gene is TRBV10-1, the J gene TRBJ1-4, with 7 bases aligning to TRBD1. In germline, CDR1 is WNHNN, CDR2 SYGVQD (reference sequence). This CDR3 comprises 14 residues. V was pared by 0 bases and J by 7 bases, with 2 bases of the junction left unmatched. CDR3 DNA sequence: TGCGCCAGCAGTGAGTCGTCAGGGGGTGAAAAACTGTTTTTT. This codes for CASSESSGGEKLFF.

This clone was picked up one time. This chain joins TRBV6-2 or TRBV6-3 and TRBJ2-1; 9 bases line up with TRBD1. The CDR3 consists of 18 residues. The V gene end was trimmed by 6 bases and the J gene end by 0 bases; junction bases not matched to a gene: 12. Germline CDR1 reads MNHEY; CDR2 reads SVGEGT. The CDR3 sequence: CASSKHRGQGNSYNEQFF. The CDR3 DNA is TGTGCCAGCAGCAAACACCGCGGACAGGGGAACTCCTACAATGAGCAGTTCTTC.

The rearrangement links TRBV6-1 to TRBJ1-1; D perhaps matches TRBD1 (5 bases). V gave up 3 bases and J gave up 0 bases, with 8 bases separating them. Germline loops: CDR1 MNHNS, CDR2 SASEGT. This CDR3 has 14 amino acids. This CDR3 is CASSEGQMNTEAFF. The CDR3 DNA reads TGTGCCAGCAGTGAGGGGCAGATGAACACTGAAGCTTTCTTT.

This sequence joins TRBV19 and TRBJ1-2, with D unclear. V was shortened by 3 bases and J by 2 bases, with 10 bases between the two germline ends. From germline, CDR1 is LNHDA and CDR2 SQIVND (reference sequence). This CDR3 contains 14 residues. In DNA, the CDR3 is TGTGCCAGTAGTATCCAGAGGGAAAACTATGGCTACACCTTC. Residues: CASSIQRENYGYTF.

This CDR3 reads CASSPRQVQGLRQFF. CDR3 nucleotides: TGTGCCAGCAGCCCACGGCAGGTCCAGGGTCTTAGGCAGTTCTTC. The chain joins TRBV7-8 to TRBJ2-1; D is perhaps TRBD1 (5 bases). The CDR3 has 15 residues. V lost 5 bases to trimming and J lost 12 bases, with 23 bases between them. Germline lookup yields CDR1 SGHVS and CDR2 FQNEAQ.

The chain recombines TRBV11-2 with TRBJ2-7; 10 positions match TRBD2. Looked up from germline, CDR1 is SGHAT and CDR2 is FQNNGV. J gave up 4 bases and V 3 bases, and 6 bases lay outside the gene matches. The CDR3 consists of 15 residues. The DNA for the CDR3 is TGTGCCAGCAGCTTCCCCTCTAGCGGGAGATACGAGCAGTACTTC. This encodes CASSFPSSGRYEQYF.

The chain carries TRBV28 and TRBJ2-3, with TRBD1 matching over 10 bases. Germline-derived CDR1 and CDR2 are MDHEN and SYDVKM. With V trimmed by 2 bases and J by 4 bases, 6 bases remained unmatched. CDR3 size: 16 residues. In nucleotides, the CDR3 is TGTGCCAGCAGTTTAACCGGGACAGGGGTAGCAGATACGCAGTATTTT. Its protein product is CASSLTGTGVADTQYF.

The gene calls are TRBV19 and TRBJ2-1; tentative D call: TRBD2 (5 bases). The CDR3 length is 15 residues. CDR1 and CDR2 from the germline V gene are LNHDA and SQIVND (reference sequence). V was clipped by 1 base and J by 0 bases, with 7 bases between them. The CDR3 nucleotides are TGTGCCAGTAGTATAGGGGAGACCTCCTACAATGAGCAGTTCTTC. It is translated as CASSIGETSYNEQFF.

V and J are TRBV6-1 and TRBJ1-5; D is uncertain. Germline V gene data show CDR1 as MNHNS and CDR2 as SASEGT. V gave up 0 bases and J gave up 5 bases, with 11 bases separating them. The CDR3 has 15 residues. The CDR3 spells CASSEAREAYQPQHF. Here the CDR3 DNA reads TGTGCCAGCAGTGAAGCGCGGGAGGCCTATCAGCCCCAGCATTTT.

The gene calls are TRBV10-3 and TRBJ1-2; a weak D match, TRBD1 (6 bases). The CDR3 has 16 residues. Germline V lookup: CDR1 ENHRY, CDR2 SYGVKD. V lost 3 bases and J lost 5, with 19 bases in between. The CDR3 nucleotides read TGTGCCATCAGTGATTCCCCAGGGGAACAACCTTATGGCTACACCTTC. Protein product: CAISDSPGEQPYGYTF.

The chain is built from TRBV6-5 and TRBJ1-2, with unresolved D. The CDR3 is 12 residues long. V dropped 7 bases and J dropped 0 bases, with 6 bases sitting between them. Germline loops: CDR1 MNHEY, CDR2 SVGAGI. The DNA of the CDR3 is TGTGCCAGCAAGTCAGCTAACTATGGCTACACCTTC. Protein product: CASKSANYGYTF.

The DNA for the CDR3 is TGTGCCAGTAGTATAGGCGGGAGCAATCAGCCCCAGCATTTT. Encoded protein: CASSIGGSNQPQHF. The chain couples TRBV19 to TRBJ1-5; D is uncertain. Germline lookup yields CDR1 LNHDA and CDR2 SQIVND (reference sequence). V dropped 1 base and J dropped 1 base, with 5 bases sitting between them. The CDR3 runs to 14 residues.

The chain is built from TRBV7-2 and TRBJ1-5; the D is unclear. The CDR3 has 13 residues. Germline V lookup: CDR1 SGHTA, CDR2 FQGNSA. Deletions cut 2 bases from V and 6 bases from J, with 8 bases between. The chain's CDR3 is CASSLLGSQPQHF. As DNA, the CDR3 is TGTGCCAGCAGCTTACTGGGGAGTCAGCCCCAGCATTTT.